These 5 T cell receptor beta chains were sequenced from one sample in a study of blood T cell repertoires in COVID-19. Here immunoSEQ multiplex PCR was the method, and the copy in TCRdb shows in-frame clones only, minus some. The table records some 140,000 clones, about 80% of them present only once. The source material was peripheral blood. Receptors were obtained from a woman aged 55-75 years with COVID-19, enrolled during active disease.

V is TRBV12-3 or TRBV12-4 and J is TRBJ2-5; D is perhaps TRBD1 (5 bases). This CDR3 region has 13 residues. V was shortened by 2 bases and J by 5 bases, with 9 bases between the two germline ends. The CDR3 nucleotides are TGTGCCAGCAGTTTAAGGGGAAGGGAGACCCAGTACTTC. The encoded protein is CASSLRGRETQYF.

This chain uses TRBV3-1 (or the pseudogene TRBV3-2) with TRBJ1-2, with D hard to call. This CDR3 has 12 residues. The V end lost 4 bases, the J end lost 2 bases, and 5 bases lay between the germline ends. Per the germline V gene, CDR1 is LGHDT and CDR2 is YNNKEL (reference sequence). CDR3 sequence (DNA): TGTGCCAGCAGCCCTTCCAACTATGGCTACACCTTC. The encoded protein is CASSPSNYGYTF.

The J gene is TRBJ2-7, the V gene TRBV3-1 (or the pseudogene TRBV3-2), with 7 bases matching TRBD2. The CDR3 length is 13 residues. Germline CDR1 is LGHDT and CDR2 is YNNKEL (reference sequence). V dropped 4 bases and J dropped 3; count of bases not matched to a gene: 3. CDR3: CASSLGRGYEQYF. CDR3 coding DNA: TGTGCCAGCAGCCTTGGGAGGGGCTACGAGCAGTACTTC.

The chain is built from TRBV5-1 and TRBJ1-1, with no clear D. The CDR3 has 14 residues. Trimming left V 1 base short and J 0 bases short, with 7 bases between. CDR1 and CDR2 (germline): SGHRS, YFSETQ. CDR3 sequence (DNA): TGCGCCAGCAGCTTGACAAAACTGAACACTGAAGCTTTCTTT. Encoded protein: CASSLTKLNTEAFF.

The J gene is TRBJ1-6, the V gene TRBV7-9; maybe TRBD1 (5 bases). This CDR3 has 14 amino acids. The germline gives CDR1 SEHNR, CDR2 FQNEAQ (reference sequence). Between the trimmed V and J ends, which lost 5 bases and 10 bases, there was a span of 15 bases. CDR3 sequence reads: CASSPSGGISPLHF. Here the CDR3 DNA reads TGTGCCAGCAGCCCTTCCGGGGGTATATCACCCCTCCACTTT.